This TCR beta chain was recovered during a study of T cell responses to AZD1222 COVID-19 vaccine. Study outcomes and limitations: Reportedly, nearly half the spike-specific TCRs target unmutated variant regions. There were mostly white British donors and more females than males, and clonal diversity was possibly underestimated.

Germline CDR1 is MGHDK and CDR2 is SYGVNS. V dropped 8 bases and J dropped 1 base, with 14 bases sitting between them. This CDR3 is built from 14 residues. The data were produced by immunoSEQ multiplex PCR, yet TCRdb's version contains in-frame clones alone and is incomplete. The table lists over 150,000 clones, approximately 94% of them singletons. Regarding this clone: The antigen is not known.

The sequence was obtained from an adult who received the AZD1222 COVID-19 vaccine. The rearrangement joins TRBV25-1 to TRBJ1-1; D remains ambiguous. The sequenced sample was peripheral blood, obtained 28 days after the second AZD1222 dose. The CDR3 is CASVDSFWNTEAFF. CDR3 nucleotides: TGTGCCAGCGTAGATTCTTTCTGGAACACTGAAGCTTTCTTT.